The TCR beta chain described here comes from a study of CD8+ T cells in alopecia areata. Germline lookup yields CDR1 MNHEY and CDR2 SMNVEV (reference sequence). The CDR3 totals 12 residues. The V end was cut by 5 bases, the J end by 4 bases, with 8 bases between. Sequencing templates came from extracted RNA that was reverse transcribed into cDNA. Profiled with immunoSEQ multiplex PCR; TCRdb holds only in-frame clones, not every one. Here the sample spans 150,000 or so clones, around 50% being singletons. The chain couples TRBV27 to TRBJ1-1; no clear D gene. Sequenced material: CD4+ T cells sorted from blood. This TCR came from a human donor with alopecia areata. DNA of the CDR3: TGTGCCAGCAGTAGTCTGGGCACTGAAGCTTTCTTT. It specifies CASSSLGTEAFF.